The present entry profiles one T cell receptor beta chain with its context. The CDR3 extends over 17 amino acids. Germline V gene sequence: CDR1 SGHRS, CDR2 YFSETQ. V was cut by 4 bases and J by 1 base, with 20 bases left in between. The sample is drawn from a study of T cell responses to AZD1222 COVID-19 vaccine. Assay: immunoSEQ multiplex PCR; the TCRdb copy retains only in-frame clones and omits some. The sample lists 100,000 to 150,000 clones; around nine tenths were seen once. The TCR originated in an adult in good health. The sample in question was peripheral blood, obtained on day 0 of AZD1222 vaccination. This chain joins TRBV5-1 and TRBJ2-5, with D maybe TRBD2 (5 bases). The chain's CDR3 is CASSPLSVVGAQETQYF. DNA of the CDR3: TGCGCCAGCAGCCCACTTTCGGTTGTGGGAGCCCAAGAGACCCAGTACTTC.